The next 32 T cell receptor beta chains were all read from a single sample in a study of T cell changes during pregnancy in multiple sclerosis. Clones were read by immunoSEQ multiplex PCR, and TCRdb kept only the in-frame ones, dropping some. The sample includes 84,000 or so clones, around 94% of them seen just once. The sample consisted of peripheral blood, taken in the third trimester of pregnancy. The receptors here all came from a female donor with multiple sclerosis, enrolled in a pregnancy study.

This sequence joins TRBV19 and TRBJ2-1; tentative D call: TRBD2 (7 bases). Germline CDR1 LNHDA, CDR2 SQIVND (reference sequence). V lost 8 bases, J lost 3 bases, and 26 bases lay in between. The CDR3 extends over 18 amino acids. The DNA for the CDR3 is TGTGCCAGTCGGACGGGGGGCGACAGGACTTCTTTCTACAATGAGCAGTTCTTC. Its protein product is CASRTGGDRTSFYNEQFF.

V gene TRBV6-5 combines with J gene TRBJ2-7; D is undetermined. The V and J ends lost 6 bases and 6 bases respectively, with 18 bases between them. The CDR3 covers 14 residues. The germline CDR1 and CDR2 sequences are MNHEY and SVGAGI. The CDR3 coding sequence is TGTGCCAGCAGCCCCCTGCCCCTTCGGAGCGAGCAGTACTTC. It translates to CASSPLPLRSEQYF.

The chain has TRBV28 and TRBJ1-2, with D possibly matching TRBD1 (6 bases). This CDR3 contains 17 residues. V was pared by 5 bases and J by 0 bases, with 19 bases between. Germline CDR1 MDHEN, CDR2 SYDVKM. DNA of the CDR3: TGTGCCAGCAGTCACGGGACATCATATTCAGCTAACTATGGCTACACCTTC. This sequence encodes CASSHGTSYSANYGYTF.

The chain joins TRBV4-3 to TRBJ2-7, with D tentatively TRBD1 (5 bases). Germline values: CDR1 LGHNA, CDR2 YSLEER. V was shortened by 1 base and J by 2 bases, with 15 bases between the two germline ends. The CDR3 totals 16 residues. CDR3 DNA sequence: TGCGCCAGCAGCCAAGTAAGGGGAAGGGGCCCCTACGAGCAGTACTTC. Translated: CASSQVRGRGPYEQYF.

This clone has just one count. J is TRBJ2-7 and V is TRBV4-1; possibly TRBD1 for D (5 bases). Per the germline V gene, CDR1 is MGHRA and CDR2 is YSYEKL. The CDR3 extends over 14 amino acids. Trimming shortened V by 1 base and J by 3 bases, and 10 bases separated the two germline ends. The CDR3 DNA reads as TGCGCCAGCAGCCAAGTCGCTCAGGGCTACGAGCAGTACTTC. Translating it yields CASSQVAQGYEQYF.

The genes are TRBV5-4 and TRBJ2-1, with TRBD2 identical over 12 bases. The CDR3 has 16 amino acids. The germline CDR1 and CDR2 sequences are SGHNT and YYREEE (reference sequence). The V segment lost 4 bases and the J segment 2 bases; nucleotides outside the gene matches: 4. The CDR3 DNA sequence: TGTGCCAGCAGCCGGACTAGCGGGGCTACCTACAATGAGCAGTTCTTC. It translates to CASSRTSGATYNEQFF.

The gene calls are TRBV19 and TRBJ1-1, with unresolved D. The CDR3 is 13 residues long. The germline V and J ends were trimmed by 3 bases and 5 bases, with 10 bases remaining between them. The V gene's germline CDR1 is LNHDA and CDR2 SQIVND (reference sequence). CDR3: CASSIVPLTEAFF. DNA of the CDR3: TGTGCCAGTAGTATCGTCCCCCTGACTGAAGCTTTCTTT.

This rearrangement joins TRBV5-4 to TRBJ1-1; D gene unclear. Germline V gene lookup returns CDR1 SGHNT and CDR2 YYREEE (reference sequence). There are 13 residues in the CDR3. The V and J ends lost 3 bases and 1 base respectively, with 7 bases between them. The CDR3 sequence: CASSSSPNTEAFF. The DNA of the CDR3 is TGTGCCAGCAGCTCCTCCCCGAACACTGAAGCTTTCTTT. Supplemented by reference TRBV5-4 and TRBJ1-1, the full variable domain reads ETGVTQSPTHLIKTRGQQVTLRCSSQSGHNTVSWYQQALGQGPQFIFQYYREEENGRGNFPPRFSGLQFPNYSSELNVNALELDDSALYLCASSSSPNTEAFFGQGTRLTVV.

This chain connects TRBV4-3 to TRBJ2-7; tentative D call: TRBD2 (7 bases). The germline V gene has CDR1 LGHNA and CDR2 YSLEER. Trimming took off 0 bases at V and 7 bases at J, with 13 bases between the two ends. This CDR3 has 14 residues. The CDR3 coding sequence is TGCGCCAGCAGCCAAGAAGGGAGGGGGGCGGAGCAGTACTTC. This sequence encodes CASSQEGRGAEQYF.

The chain carries TRBV25-1 and TRBJ2-4; 9 nucleotides agree with TRBD1. The CDR3 length is 13 residues. The trim removed 4 bases at V and 8 bases at J, leaving 3 bases unmatched. Looked up from germline, CDR1 is MGHDK and CDR2 is SYGVNS. In DNA form, the CDR3 reads TGTGCCAGCAGTGTGACAGGGGGGGACATTCAGTACTTC. Protein sequence: CASSVTGGDIQYF. The entire variable domain, with the rest obtained from reference TRBV25-1 and TRBJ2-4, is as follows: EADIYQTPRYLVIGTGKKITLECSQTMGHDKMYWYQQDPGMELHLIHYSYGVNSTEKGDLSSESTVSRIRTEHFPLTLESARPSHTSQYLCASSVTGGDIQYFGAGTRLSVL.

The CDR3, as DNA: TGTGCCAGCAGCGAAGAACTGACGGGTGGAGGGCGCGAGCAGTACTTC. This translates into CASSEELTGGGREQYF. The V and J genes are TRBV5-6 and TRBJ2-7; possibly TRBD2 for D (6 bases). Per the germline V gene, CDR1 is SGHDT and CDR2 is YYEEEE. Deletions cut 4 bases from V and 6 bases from J, with 23 bases between. The CDR3 covers 16 residues.

The V call is TRBV6-6, the J call TRBJ2-3; TRBD2 matches at 7 bases. The CDR3 has 15 amino acids. Trimming took 2 bases from V and 3 from J; bases not matched to a gene: 5. Germline V gene data show CDR1 as MNHNY and CDR2 as SVGAGI (reference sequence). DNA for the CDR3: TGTGCCAGCAGTTACGGACCGGGGGGTACAGATACGCAGTATTTT. This translates into CASSYGPGGTDTQYF.

This CDR3 is CASSLGTSGSNTQYF. The CDR3 DNA follows: TGTGCCAGCAGCTTGGGGACTAGCGGGAGTAATACGCAGTATTTT. The chain uses TRBV11-2 and TRBJ2-3; the match to TRBD2 covers 14 bases. The CDR3 spans 15 residues. Per the germline V gene, CDR1 is SGHAT and CDR2 is FQNNGV. With 3 bases clipped from V and 7 bases from J, the junction kept 3 bases outside the gene matches.

J is TRBJ1-1 and V is TRBV29-1; TRBD1 might be the D (5 bases). Trimming cost V 8 bases and J 4 bases, with 14 bases left between them. This CDR3 is 12 amino acids long. Germline loops: CDR1 SQVTM, CDR2 ANQGSEA. CDR3 loop: CSCGRGGTEAFF. In DNA, the CDR3 is TGCAGCTGTGGGCGGGGGGGCACTGAAGCTTTCTTT.

The V call is TRBV5-5, the J call TRBJ1-5, with a weak D call TRBD1 (6 bases). The germline V and J ends were trimmed by 5 bases and 3 bases, with 18 bases remaining between them. Germline loops: CDR1 SGHKS, CDR2 YYEKEE (reference sequence). The length of the CDR3 is 16 residues. CDR3 loop: CASSGLFGGLNQPQHF. The CDR3 bases are TGTGCCAGCAGTGGGTTGTTCGGGGGGCTCAATCAGCCCCAGCATTTT.

The chain is built from TRBV18 and TRBJ2-5, with TRBD2 matching 9 bases. With 0 bases clipped from V and 7 bases from J, the junction kept 6 bases outside the gene matches. In germline, CDR1 is KGHSH, CDR2 LQKENI. The CDR3 length is 15 residues. DNA of the CDR3: TGTGCCAGCTCACCACCGGCGGGAGGGAAGGGGACCCAGTACTTC. Amino acid sequence: CASSPPAGGKGTQYF.

In this sample, this clone turned up once. The CDR3 is CASSPTGQETQYF. CDR3 in DNA: TGTGCCAGCAGTCCGACAGGCCAAGAGACCCAGTACTTC. The rearrangement joins TRBV2 to TRBJ2-5, with a tentative D call TRBD1 (6 bases). Germline-derived CDR1 and CDR2 are SNHLY and FYNNEI. Trimming took off 5 bases at V and 1 base at J, with 8 bases between the two ends. The CDR3 covers 13 residues.

The chain is built from TRBV5-4 and TRBJ1-5, with 9 bases fitting TRBD1. The CDR3 contains 13 residues. CDR1 and CDR2 (germline): SGHNT, YYREEE (reference sequence). After removal of 7 bases from V and 6 bases from J, the junction contained 5 bases not matched to a gene. This CDR3 reads CASGTGQGQPQHF. CDR3 DNA sequence: TGTGCCAGCGGGACAGGGCAAGGTCAGCCCCAGCATTTT.

V is TRBV5-8 and J is TRBJ2-1, with D perhaps matching TRBD2 (5 bases). V was shortened by 0 bases and J by 0 bases, with 10 bases between the two germline ends. CDR1 is SGHTS, CDR2 YDEGEE, per germline. The CDR3 has 16 amino acids. CDR3 DNA: TGTGCCAGCAGCTTGGGGCTTACTAGCTCCTACAATGAGCAGTTCTTC. Translating gives CASSLGLTSSYNEQFF.

V and J are TRBV29-1 and TRBJ2-1; D remains unclear. The CDR3 is 11 residues long. V shed 3 bases and J shed 4 bases, with 4 bases lying between them. The germline gives CDR1 SQVTM, CDR2 ANQGSEA. The CDR3, as DNA: TGCAGCGTTGACAGGTACAATGAGCAGTTCTTC. This sequence encodes CSVDRYNEQFF.

The rearrangement uses TRBV30 and TRBJ2-1, with D maybe TRBD2 (6 bases). The germline gives CDR1 GTSNPN, CDR2 SVGIG (reference sequence). The CDR3 loop spans 13 amino acids. The V gene lost 3 bases and the J gene lost 4 bases, with 10 bases spanning the gap. In DNA form, the CDR3 reads TGTGCCTGGAGCGGGACTGGATACAATGAGCAGTTCTTC. As protein: CAWSGTGYNEQFF.

This chain uses TRBV18 with TRBJ2-7; the D gene is possibly TRBD1 (6 bases). Germline CDR1 KGHSH, CDR2 LQKENI. This CDR3 is built from 16 residues. Trimming pared 0 bases from V and 2 bases from J, leaving 14 bases between. The CDR3 spells CASSPPTGKRAYEQYF. The CDR3 coding sequence is TGTGCCAGCTCACCACCGACAGGAAAACGGGCCTACGAGCAGTACTTC.

The rearrangement links TRBV27 to TRBJ2-3; 7 nucleotides line up with TRBD1. Trimming removed 5 bases from V and 6 bases from J; junction bases left unmatched: 2. In germline, CDR1 is MNHEY, CDR2 SMNVEV (reference sequence). The length of the CDR3 is 12 residues. CDR3 bases: TGTGCCAGCAGTGTCAGGGGGGATACGCAGTATTTT. Translation: CASSVRGDTQYF.

The V gene is TRBV12-5, the J gene TRBJ2-1, with D possibly being TRBD2 (5 bases). This CDR3 has 18 residues. Trimming removed 0 bases at V and 1 base at J, with 16 bases between. In germline, CDR1 is LGHNT, CDR2 FRNRAP. CDR3 region: CASGLVLGGGGSYNEQFF. CDR3 sequence (DNA): TGTGCTAGTGGTTTGGTACTTGGAGGCGGCGGATCCTACAATGAGCAGTTCTTC.

The chain has TRBV6-6 and TRBJ2-1, with TRBD2 matching over 12 bases. The CDR3 is 14 residues long. Germline V gives CDR1 MNHNY, CDR2 SVGAGI (reference sequence). After removal of 5 bases from V and 9 bases from J, the junction contained 5 bases not matched to a gene. CDR3 nucleotide sequence: TGTGCCAGCAGTCCTAGCGGGAGGGCAGGTGAGCAGTTCTTC. It specifies CASSPSGRAGEQFF.

V and J are TRBV9 and TRBJ2-7; 8 bases agree with TRBD2. The V segment lost 1 base and the J segment 3 bases; nucleotides outside the gene matches: 6. This CDR3 is built from 15 residues. CDR1 SGDLS and CDR2 YYNGEE come from the germline V gene. Written as DNA, the CDR3 is TGTGCCAGCAGCGTATCGAGCGGGAGTCTCTACGAGCAGTACTTC. Translated, it gives CASSVSSGSLYEQYF.

This chain links TRBV7-9 with TRBJ1-5; 7 bases are shared with TRBD1. Unmatched junction bases numbered 6, after V lost 1 base and J lost 3 bases. The CDR3 is made up of 16 amino acids. Germline values: CDR1 SEHNR, CDR2 FQNEAQ (reference sequence). The CDR3 loop reads CASSLGLGQLNQPQHF. The CDR3 DNA reads TGTGCCAGCAGCTTAGGTTTGGGACAGCTCAATCAGCCCCAGCATTTT.

This sequence joins TRBV18 and TRBJ1-1, with D maybe TRBD1 (6 bases). The V end lost 4 bases, the J end lost 8 bases, and 20 bases lay between the germline ends. The CDR3 length is 15 residues. Germline CDR1 KGHSH, CDR2 LQKENI. The CDR3 coding sequence is TGTGCCAGCTCACAATACCCCGATCTGACAGGAGAAGCTTTCTTT. Amino acid sequence: CASSQYPDLTGEAFF. Together with reference TRBV18 and TRBJ1-1, the CDR3 gives the full variable domain: NAGVMQNPRHLVRRRGQEARLRCSPMKGHSHVYWYRQLPEEGLKFMVYLQKENIIDESGMPKERFSAEFPKEGPSILRIQQVVRGDSAAYFCASSQYPDLTGEAFFGQGTRLTVV.

In its sample, this clone was seen a few times. The chain has TRBV7-6 and TRBJ1-1, with D perhaps matching TRBD1 (5 bases). The V gene lost 0 bases and the J gene lost 1 base, with 9 bases spanning the gap. The CDR3 is 15 residues long. Germline CDR1 reads SGHVS; CDR2 reads FNYEAQ. This CDR3 reads CASSLAQGWNTEAFF. The CDR3 DNA reads TGTGCCAGCAGCTTAGCGCAGGGTTGGAACACTGAAGCTTTCTTT.

This chain uses TRBV19 with TRBJ2-1; D gene uncertain. CDR3 length: 16 residues. Looked up from germline, CDR1 is LNHDA and CDR2 is SQIVND (reference sequence). The V gene lost 3 bases and the J gene lost 2 bases, with 14 bases spanning the gap. CDR3 DNA sequence: TGTGCCAGTAGTATTTTAGCCGGATCCACCTACAATGAGCAGTTCTTC. This gives the protein CASSILAGSTYNEQFF.

This clone was seen a few times. The rearrangement joins TRBV6-6 to TRBJ1-2; 8 bases are shared with TRBD1. The V gene's germline CDR1 is MNHNY and CDR2 SVGAGI (reference sequence). This CDR3 contains 12 residues. The trim removed 2 bases at V and 8 bases at J, leaving 1 base unmatched. The CDR3 bases are TGTGCCAGCAGTTACCGGGACAGGGGCTACACCTTC. Its translation is CASSYRDRGYTF.

This clone has a single count. This chain uses TRBV18 with TRBJ2-1; a possible D gene is TRBD1 (5 bases). V was shortened by 4 bases and J by 6 bases, with 13 bases between the two germline ends. The CDR3 sequence is 14 residues long. Germline lookup yields CDR1 KGHSH and CDR2 LQKENI. In DNA form, the CDR3 reads TGTGCCAGCTCACGTCCAGGGTTGCGCAATGAGCAGTTCTTC. Its protein is CASSRPGLRNEQFF.